The clone carrying this T cell receptor beta chain was seen just once. Original handling: For nucleated cells, counts were estimated from reference gene primer amplification. The table came from immunoSEQ multiplex PCR; TCRdb's copy has only in-frame clones and leaves some out. V and J calls and clone size follow that table, whereas D and trimming were derived from the DNA. This sample yields hundreds of thousands of clones, of which approximately 82% are seen a single time; around 1.8% belongs to the top ten. The CDR3 has 13 residues. Trimming left V 5 bases short and J 5 bases short, with 12 bases between. The germline CDR1 and CDR2 sequences are SGHTA and FQGNSA. These data come from a study of blood T cell repertoires in COVID-19. Background on the study: The study drew acute and convalescent COVID-19 samples from the United States, Italy and Spain. Sources were T cells, B-cell-depleted T cells, or PBMCs; the material itself was cDNA or gDNA.

The chain is built from TRBV7-2 and TRBJ1-1, with TRBD1 as a possible D gene (5 bases). The TCR comes from a woman of 80 years or more with acute or convalescent COVID-19. The sequenced material came from peripheral blood. The CDR3 coding sequence is TGTGCCAGCAGCACGACAGTCGGTACTGAAGCTTTCTTT. Translating it yields CASSTTVGTEAFF.